The rows below give T cell receptor beta chains drawn from one sample of a study of OX40 agonist ivuxolimab in advanced cancers. Clones were read by immunoSEQ multiplex PCR, and TCRdb kept only the in-frame ones, dropping some. The data hold some 77,000 clones, with 83% observed a single time. The sample in question was CD4+ or CD8+ T cells sorted from blood, obtained in a trial of the OX40 agonist ivuxolimab. These receptors were obtained from an adult with an advanced solid tumor such as melanoma, head and neck, liver or kidney cancer. The CDR3 runs from the conserved cysteine through the conserved F or W. The D gene is left open where the match is weak. Some rows mark clone size as missing; the rest say once, few, many or name a class of expanded clone.

V: TRBV7-2; D: -; size: -; J: TRBJ1-5; CDR3: CASSVGGFSNQPQHF; DNA: TGTGCCAGCAGCGTAGGGGGGTTCAGCAATCAGCCCCAGCATTTT
V: TRBV2; D: -; size: -; J: TRBJ2-5; CDR3: CASSVQVQETQYF; DNA: TGTGCCAGCAGTGTACAGGTACAAGAGACCCAGTACTTC
V: TRBV7-9; D: TRBD2; size: few; J: TRBJ2-7; CDR3: CASSQSPGLAGGSSYEQYF; DNA: TGTGCCAGCAGCCAGAGTCCTGGACTAGCGGGGGGCTCATCCTACGAGCAGTACTTC
V: TRBV5-4; D: -; size: -; J: TRBJ2-3; CDR3: CASSLGRGSTTDTQYF; DNA: TGTGCCAGCAGCTTGGGGAGGGGGAGTACCACAGATACGCAGTATTTT
V: TRBV5-1; D: -; size: few; J: TRBJ2-1; CDR3: CASRQGNSYNEQFF; DNA: TGCGCCAGCAGACAGGGTAACTCATACAATGAGCAGTTCTTC
V: TRBV27; D: -; size: -; J: TRBJ2-2; CDR3: CASSFSRGSDTGELFF; DNA: TGTGCCAGCAGTTTTTCGAGGGGTTCGGACACCGGGGAGCTGTTTTTT
V: TRBV14; D: TRBD1; size: -; J: TRBJ1-1; CDR3: CASSLSRGQGHTEAFF; DNA: TGTGCCAGCAGCCTGAGCCGGGGACAGGGACACACTGAAGCTTTCTTT
V: TRBV6-4; D: -; size: -; J: TRBJ1-1; CDR3: CASSDPKRTAMNTEAFF; DNA: TGTGCCAGCAGTGACCCCAAACGGACAGCAATGAACACTGAAGCTTTCTTT
V: TRBV18; D: -; size: -; J: TRBJ1-5; CDR3: CASSHGRDNQPQHF; DNA: TGTGCCAGCTCCCACGGACGGGATAATCAGCCCCAGCATTTT
V: TRBV6-1; D: -; size: few; J: TRBJ1-1; CDR3: CASSERVGGANTEAFF; DNA: TGTGCCAGCAGTGAACGGGTCGGGGGGGCGAACACTGAAGCTTTCTTT
V: TRBV5-6; D: TRBD2; size: -; J: TRBJ2-5; CDR3: CASSEFGTSGETQYF; DNA: TGTGCCAGCAGCGAGTTTGGGACTAGTGGGGAGACCCAGTACTTC
V: TRBV19; D: TRBD1; size: -; J: TRBJ2-3; CDR3: CASSIGDRGADTQYF; DNA: TGTGCCAGTAGTATAGGGGACAGGGGGGCAGATACGCAGTATTTT
V: TRBV10-3; D: -; size: -; J: TRBJ2-3; CDR3: CAISEGGAGRDTQYF; DNA: TGTGCCATCAGTGAGGGCGGGGCCGGAAGAGATACGCAGTATTTT
V: TRBV6-1; D: TRBD1; size: -; J: TRBJ1-3; CDR3: CASSADRGSGNTIYF; DNA: TGTGCCAGCAGTGCTGACAGGGGCTCTGGAAACACCATATATTTT
V: TRBV18; D: TRBD2; size: -; J: TRBJ2-1; CDR3: CASSRGLARGDEQFF; DNA: TGTGCCAGCTCTCGTGGACTAGCGCGGGGGGATGAGCAGTTCTTC
V: TRBV4-3; D: TRBD1; size: -; J: TRBJ1-1; CDR3: CASSRGTGMGEAFF; DNA: TGCGCCAGCAGCCGGGGGACAGGGATGGGTGAAGCTTTCTTT
V: TRBV11-3; D: -; size: -; J: TRBJ1-1; CDR3: CASSLYAGWGARSVNTEAFF; DNA: TGTGCCAGCAGCTTATATGCCGGGTGGGGGGCCCGTTCGGTGAACACTGAAGCTTTCTTT
V: TRBV14; D: -; size: -; J: TRBJ2-1; CDR3: CASSLILQTGHEQFF; DNA: TGTGCCAGCAGCCTTATCCTTCAGACAGGCCATGAGCAGTTCTTC
V: TRBV5-1; D: -; size: -; J: TRBJ1-3; CDR3: CASRLLGGSSGNTIYF; DNA: TGCGCCAGCAGGTTACTGGGGGGTTCCTCTGGAAACACCATATATTTT
V: TRBV6-5; D: -; size: once; J: TRBJ2-7; CDR3: CASSTRTAYEQYF; DNA: TGTGCCAGCAGTACCCGGACAGCCTACGAGCAGTACTTC
V: TRBV5-4; D: -; size: -; J: TRBJ2-2; CDR3: CASSLEAGTYELFF; DNA: TGTGCCAGCAGCCTGGAGGCCGGGACCTATGAGCTGTTTTTT
V: TRBV7-2; D: -; size: few; J: TRBJ2-4; CDR3: CASSSRRFDIQYF; DNA: TGTGCCAGCAGCTCCCGGAGGTTTGACATTCAGTACTTC
V: TRBV18; D: TRBD1; size: -; J: TRBJ2-1; CDR3: CASSGQGVSYNEQFF; DNA: TGTGCCAGCTCAGGACAGGGGGTCTCCTACAATGAGCAGTTCTTC
V: TRBV6-5; D: -; size: -; J: TRBJ1-6; CDR3: CASSSRGGGNSPLHF; DNA: TGTGCCAGCAGTTCCCGTGGAGGGGGTAATTCACCCCTCCACTTT
V: TRBV11-2; D: TRBD1; size: -; J: TRBJ2-5; CDR3: CASSPDRAETQYF; DNA: TGTGCCAGCAGCCCCGACAGGGCAGAGACCCAGTACTTC
V: TRBV6-5; D: -; size: few; J: TRBJ2-7; CDR3: CASSYPPPYEQYF; DNA: TGTGCCAGCAGTTACCCCCCTCCCTACGAGCAGTACTTC
V: TRBV4-2; D: TRBD2; size: few; J: TRBJ2-3; CDR3: CASRKTSGGEDTQYF; DNA: TGTGCCAGCAGGAAGACTAGCGGGGGGGAAGATACGCAGTATTTT
V: TRBV4-2; D: TRBD1; size: -; J: TRBJ2-6; CDR3: CASSQEGYRGPTGANVLTF; DNA: TGTGCCAGCAGCCAAGAAGGTTACAGGGGGCCAACTGGGGCCAACGTCCTGACTTTC
V: TRBV4-1; D: -; size: -; J: TRBJ2-2; CDR3: CASRQDGTNTGELFF; DNA: TGCGCCAGCAGACAGGACGGGACGAACACCGGGGAGCTGTTTTTT
V: TRBV6-1; D: -; size: -; J: TRBJ1-2; CDR3: CASSDGFREGYTF; DNA: TGTGCCAGCAGTGATGGGTTCAGGGAGGGCTACACCTTC
V: TRBV21-1; D: -; size: -; J: TRBJ1-1; CDR3: CASSKWTPGDTEAFF; DNA: TGTGCCAGCAGCAAATGGACCCCTGGGGACACTGAAGCTTTCTTT
V: TRBV11-3; D: -; size: -; J: TRBJ2-7; CDR3: CASSPPYEQYF; DNA: TGTGCCAGCAGCCCTCCCTACGAGCAGTACTTC
V: TRBV19; D: TRBD2; size: -; J: TRBJ2-7; CDR3: CASSAPAGGPYEQYF; DNA: TGTGCCAGCTCTGCTCCAGCGGGAGGACCCTACGAGCAGTACTTC
V: TRBV7-9; D: -; size: -; J: TRBJ1-1; CDR3: CASSLEGNTEAFF; DNA: TGTGCCAGCAGCTTGGAGGGGAACACTGAAGCTTTCTTT
V: TRBV6-5; D: TRBD1; size: -; J: TRBJ1-2; CDR3: CASSKTGGYGYTF; DNA: TGTGCCAGCAGCAAGACAGGGGGCTATGGCTACACCTTC
V: TRBV21-1; D: -; size: -; J: TRBJ1-4; CDR3: CASSARDGKVPTNEKLFF; DNA: TGTGCCAGCAGCGCTCGGGACGGAAAGGTGCCAACTAATGAAAAACTGTTTTTT
V: TRBV6-6; D: -; size: -; J: TRBJ1-5; CDR3: CASSYLSGVGQPQHF; DNA: TGTGCCAGCAGTTACTTATCCGGGGTGGGTCAGCCCCAGCATTTT
V: TRBV5-1; D: -; size: once; J: TRBJ1-1; CDR3: CASSLGHGNTEAFF; DNA: TGCGCCAGCAGCCTGGGACACGGGAACACTGAAGCTTTCTTT